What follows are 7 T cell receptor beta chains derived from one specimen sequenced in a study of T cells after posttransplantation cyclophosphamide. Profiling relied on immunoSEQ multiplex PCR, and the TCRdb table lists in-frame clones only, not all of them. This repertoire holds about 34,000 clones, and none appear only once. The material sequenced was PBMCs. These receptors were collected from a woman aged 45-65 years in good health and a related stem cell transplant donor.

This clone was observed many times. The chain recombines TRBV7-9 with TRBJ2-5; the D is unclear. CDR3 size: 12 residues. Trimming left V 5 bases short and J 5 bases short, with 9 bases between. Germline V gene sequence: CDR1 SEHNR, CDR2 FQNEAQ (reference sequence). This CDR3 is CASSQAWETQYF. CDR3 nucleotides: TGTGCCAGCAGCCAAGCGTGGGAGACCCAGTACTTC.

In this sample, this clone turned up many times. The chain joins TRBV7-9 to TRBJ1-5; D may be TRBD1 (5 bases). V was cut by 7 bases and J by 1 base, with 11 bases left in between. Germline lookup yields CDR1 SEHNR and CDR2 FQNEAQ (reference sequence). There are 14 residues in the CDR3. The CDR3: CASTSTGSNQPQHF. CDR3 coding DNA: TGTGCCAGCACCTCCACAGGAAGCAATCAGCCCCAGCATTTT.

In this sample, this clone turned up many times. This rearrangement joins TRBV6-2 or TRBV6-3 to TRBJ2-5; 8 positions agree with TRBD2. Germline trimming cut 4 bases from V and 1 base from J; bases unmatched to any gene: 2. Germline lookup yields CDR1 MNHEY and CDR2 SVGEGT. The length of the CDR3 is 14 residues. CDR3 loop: CASSLTSVQETQYF. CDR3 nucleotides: TGTGCCAGCAGTTTGACTAGCGTCCAAGAGACCCAGTACTTC.

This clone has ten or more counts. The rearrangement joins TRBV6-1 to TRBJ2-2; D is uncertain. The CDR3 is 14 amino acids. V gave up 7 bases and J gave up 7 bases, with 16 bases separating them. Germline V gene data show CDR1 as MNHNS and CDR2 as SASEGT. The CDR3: CASNSVGFDGELFF. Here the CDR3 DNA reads TGTGCCAGCAACTCGGTTGGTTTCGACGGGGAGCTGTTTTTT.

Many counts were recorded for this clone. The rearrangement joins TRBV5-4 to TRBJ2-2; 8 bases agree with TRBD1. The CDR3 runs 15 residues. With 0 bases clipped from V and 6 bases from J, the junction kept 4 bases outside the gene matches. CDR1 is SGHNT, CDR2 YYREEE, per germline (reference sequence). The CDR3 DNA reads TGTGCCAGCAGCTTGGCCGGACAGGGCCCCGGGGAGCTGTTTTTT. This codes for CASSLAGQGPGELFF.

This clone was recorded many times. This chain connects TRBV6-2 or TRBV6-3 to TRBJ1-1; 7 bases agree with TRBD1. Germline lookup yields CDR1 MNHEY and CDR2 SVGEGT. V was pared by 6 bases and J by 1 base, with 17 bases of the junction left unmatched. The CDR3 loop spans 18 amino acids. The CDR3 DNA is TGTGCCAGCAGCCTAGTCCTCGGGACAGAGTCTTGGAACACTGAAGCTTTCTTT. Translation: CASSLVLGTESWNTEAFF.

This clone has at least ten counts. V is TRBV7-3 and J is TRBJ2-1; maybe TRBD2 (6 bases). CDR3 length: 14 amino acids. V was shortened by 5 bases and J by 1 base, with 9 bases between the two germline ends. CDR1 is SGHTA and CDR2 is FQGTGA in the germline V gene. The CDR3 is CASSSSGSYNEQFF. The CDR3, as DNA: TGTGCCAGCAGCAGTAGCGGATCCTACAATGAGCAGTTCTTC.